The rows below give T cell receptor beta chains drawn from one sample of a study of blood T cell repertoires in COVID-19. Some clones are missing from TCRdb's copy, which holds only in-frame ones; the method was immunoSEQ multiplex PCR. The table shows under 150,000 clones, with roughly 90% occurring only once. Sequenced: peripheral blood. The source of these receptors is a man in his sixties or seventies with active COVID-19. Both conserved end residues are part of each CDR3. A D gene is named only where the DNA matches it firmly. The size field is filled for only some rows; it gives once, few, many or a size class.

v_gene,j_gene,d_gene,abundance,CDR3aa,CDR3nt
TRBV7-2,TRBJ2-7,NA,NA,CASSLAQVGHEQYF,TGTGCCAGCAGCTTAGCACAGGTTGGCCACGAGCAGTACTTC
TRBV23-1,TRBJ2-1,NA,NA,CASSQSMRSPSYNEQFF,TGCGCCAGCAGTCAATCCATGAGGAGTCCCTCCTACAATGAGCAGTTCTTC
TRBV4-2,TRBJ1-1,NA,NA,CASSQEPRGVNTEAFF,TGTGCCAGCAGCCAGGAACCCAGGGGTGTGAACACTGAAGCTTTCTTT
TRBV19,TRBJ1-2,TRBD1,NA,CASSIGQGASGYTF,TGTGCCAGTAGTATTGGGCAGGGGGCGAGCGGCTACACCTTC
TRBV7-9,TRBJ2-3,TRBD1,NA,CASSSTGVRADTQYF,TGTGCCAGCAGCTCGACAGGGGTGCGGGCAGATACGCAGTATTTT
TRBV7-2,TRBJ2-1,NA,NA,CASSTDSYNEQFF,TGTGCCAGCAGCACAGACTCCTACAATGAGCAGTTCTTC
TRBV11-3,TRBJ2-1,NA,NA,CASSLDGTHYNEQFF,TGTGCCAGCAGCCTAGATGGGACTCACTACAATGAGCAGTTCTTC
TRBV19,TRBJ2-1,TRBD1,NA,CASSIAGQGYNEQFF,TGTGCCAGTAGTATAGCGGGACAGGGATACAATGAGCAGTTCTTC
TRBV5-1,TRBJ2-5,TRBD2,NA,CASSEGVAGGQETQYF,TGCGCCAGCAGCGAGGGGGTAGCGGGAGGTCAAGAGACCCAGTACTTC
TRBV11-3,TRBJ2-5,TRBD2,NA,CASSLGGRADQETQYF,TGTGCCAGCAGCTTAGGCGGGAGGGCCGACCAAGAGACCCAGTACTTC
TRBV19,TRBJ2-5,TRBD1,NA,CASSMITTGARETQYF,TGTGCCAGTAGTATGATTACGACAGGGGCCAGGGAGACCCAGTACTTC
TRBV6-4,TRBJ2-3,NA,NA,CATPTSQPDTQYF,TGTGCCACCCCGACTAGTCAGCCAGATACGCAGTATTTT
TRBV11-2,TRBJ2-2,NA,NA,CASSLGLAAGELFF,TGTGCCAGCAGCTTAGGTTTGGCGGCCGGGGAGCTGTTTTTT
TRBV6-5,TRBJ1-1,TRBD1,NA,CASSYHSQGMNTEAFF,TGTGCCAGCAGTTACCATTCACAGGGGATGAACACTGAAGCTTTCTTT
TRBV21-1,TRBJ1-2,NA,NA,CASSMWEEGGDGYTF,TGTGCCAGCAGCATGTGGGAAGAAGGGGGCGATGGCTACACCTTC
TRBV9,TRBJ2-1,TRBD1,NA,CASSVGGGRNEQFF,TGTGCCAGCAGCGTAGGAGGGGGCCGGAATGAGCAGTTCTTC
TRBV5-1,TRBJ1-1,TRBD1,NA,CASSPQGASTEAFF,TGCGCCAGCAGCCCACAGGGGGCGAGCACTGAAGCTTTCTTT
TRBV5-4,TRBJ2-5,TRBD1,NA,CASSLVGTEVETQYF,TGTGCCAGCAGCTTGGTAGGGACAGAAGTAGAGACCCAGTACTTC
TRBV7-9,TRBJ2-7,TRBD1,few,CASSTRRTGYDEQYF,TGTGCCAGCAGCACCCGCCGGACAGGGTACGACGAGCAGTACTTC
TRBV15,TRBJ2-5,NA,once,CATSRESAGVQETQYF,TGTGCCACCAGCAGAGAGTCGGCAGGGGTACAAGAGACCCAGTACTTC
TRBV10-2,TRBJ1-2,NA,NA,CATLREDYGYTF,TGCGCCACCTTGCGGGAAGATTATGGCTACACCTTC
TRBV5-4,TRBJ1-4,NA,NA,CASSSRATNEKLFF,TGTGCCAGCAGCTCGAGGGCAACTAATGAAAAACTGTTTTTT
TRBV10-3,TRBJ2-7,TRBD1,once,CAIKRGTGYYEQYF,TGTGCCATCAAGCGCGGGACAGGGTACTACGAGCAGTACTTC
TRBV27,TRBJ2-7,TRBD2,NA,CASSFGRDFYEQYF,TGTGCCAGCAGTTTCGGGAGGGATTTCTACGAGCAGTACTTC
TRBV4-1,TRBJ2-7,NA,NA,CASSPGQFGYEQYF,TGCGCCAGCAGCCCCGGACAGTTCGGGTACGAGCAGTACTTC
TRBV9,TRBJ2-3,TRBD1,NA,CASSGGPGQGEDTQYF,TGTGCCAGCAGCGGGGGCCCAGGACAGGGCGAAGATACGCAGTATTTT
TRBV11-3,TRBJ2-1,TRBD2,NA,CASSSGRGSLQNEQFF,TGTGCCAGCAGTAGCGGGAGGGGGTCCTTACAGAATGAGCAGTTCTTC
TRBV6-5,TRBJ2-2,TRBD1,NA,CASSTGQSRAGELFF,TGTGCCAGCAGTACGGGACAGTCGCGGGCGGGGGAGCTGTTTTTT
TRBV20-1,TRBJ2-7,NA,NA,CSASVGAYEQYF,TGCAGTGCTAGTGTCGGGGCCTACGAGCAGTACTTC
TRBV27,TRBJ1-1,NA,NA,CASSLYMNTEAFF,TGTGCCAGCAGTTTGTACATGAACACTGAAGCTTTCTTT
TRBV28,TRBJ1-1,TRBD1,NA,CASSVPQGSLTEAFF,TGTGCCAGCAGTGTCCCACAGGGGTCCTTAACTGAAGCTTTCTTT
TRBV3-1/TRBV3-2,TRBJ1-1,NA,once,CASSLLANTEAFF,TGTGCCAGCAGCCTTCTGGCCAACACTGAAGCTTTCTTT
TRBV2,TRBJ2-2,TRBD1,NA,CASSSDRGRGTGELFF,TGTGCCAGCAGTTCTGACAGGGGGCGCGGGACCGGGGAGCTGTTTTTT
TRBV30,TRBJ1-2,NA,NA,CAWTRGAQGYTF,TGTGCCTGGACACGGGGGGCGCAGGGCTACACCTTC
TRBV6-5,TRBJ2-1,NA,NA,CASSYSSLSSYNEQFF,TGTGCCAGCAGTTACTCGAGTCTGAGCTCCTACAATGAGCAGTTCTTC
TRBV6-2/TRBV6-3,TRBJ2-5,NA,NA,CASSWTVGTQYF,TGTGCCAGCAGTTGGACAGTCGGGACCCAGTACTTC
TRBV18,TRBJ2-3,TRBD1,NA,CASSPRRTGLADTQYF,TGTGCCAGCTCACCACGAAGGACAGGGTTAGCTGATACGCAGTATTTT
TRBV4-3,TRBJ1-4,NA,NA,CASSREAPGLNEKLFF,TGCGCCAGCAGCCGAGAGGCACCAGGATTAAATGAAAAACTGTTTTTT
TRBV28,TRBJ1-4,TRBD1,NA,CASSSAGTGEKLFF,TGTGCCAGCAGTTCCGCTGGGACAGGGGAAAAACTGTTTTTT
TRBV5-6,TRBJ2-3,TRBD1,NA,CASSSGTGRGPDTQYF,TGTGCCAGCAGCTCAGGGACAGGGAGAGGGCCAGATACGCAGTATTTT
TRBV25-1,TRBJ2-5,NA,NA,CASSRAGLQETQYF,TGTGCCAGCAGTCGAGCAGGGCTCCAAGAGACCCAGTACTTC
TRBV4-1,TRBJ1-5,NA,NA,CASSQVQGGSQPQHF,TGCGCCAGCAGCCAAGTGCAGGGAGGGAGTCAGCCCCAGCATTTT
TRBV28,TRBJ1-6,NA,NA,CASSPHENSPLHF,TGTGCCAGCAGTCCGCATGAGAATTCACCCCTCCACTTT
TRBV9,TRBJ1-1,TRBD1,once,CASSPTGQAPITEAFF,TGTGCCAGCAGCCCAACGGGACAGGCGCCGATCACTGAAGCTTTCTTT
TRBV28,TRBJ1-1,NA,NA,CASTPLGKNTEAFF,TGTGCCAGCACCCCGTTGGGCAAGAACACTGAAGCTTTCTTT
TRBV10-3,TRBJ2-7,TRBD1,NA,CAISYGTGTYEQYF,TGTGCCATCAGCTACGGGACAGGGACCTACGAGCAGTACTTC
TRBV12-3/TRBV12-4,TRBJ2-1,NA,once,CASSLGSSSEQFF,TGTGCCAGCAGTTTGGGCAGCTCCAGTGAGCAGTTCTTC
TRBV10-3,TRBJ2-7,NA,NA,CAISEQGYEQYF,TGTGCCATCAGTGAACAGGGCTACGAGCAGTACTTC
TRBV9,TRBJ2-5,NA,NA,CASSAPGGGGETQYF,TGTGCCAGCAGCGCCCCAGGAGGGGGCGGAGAGACCCAGTACTTC
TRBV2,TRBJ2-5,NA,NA,CASSERGLETQYF,TGTGCCAGCAGTGAACGGGGTCTTGAGACCCAGTACTTC
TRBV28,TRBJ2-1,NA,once,CASSPAVGGLAEQFF,TGTGCCAGCAGTCCGGCCGTCGGGGGATTGGCTGAGCAGTTCTTC
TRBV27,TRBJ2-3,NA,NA,CASSRGSTDTQYF,TGTGCCTCAAGTCGGGGGTCGACAGATACGCAGTATTTT
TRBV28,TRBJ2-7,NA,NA,CASSSSFANSYEQYF,TGTGCCAGCAGTTCCTCGTTTGCGAACTCCTACGAGCAGTACTTC
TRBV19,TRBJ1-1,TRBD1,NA,CASIPHRGTEAFF,TGTGCCAGTATCCCCCACAGGGGCACTGAAGCTTTCTTT
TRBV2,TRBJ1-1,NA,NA,CASSAVQGNTEAFF,TGTGCCAGCAGCGCTGTACAGGGAAACACTGAAGCTTTCTTT